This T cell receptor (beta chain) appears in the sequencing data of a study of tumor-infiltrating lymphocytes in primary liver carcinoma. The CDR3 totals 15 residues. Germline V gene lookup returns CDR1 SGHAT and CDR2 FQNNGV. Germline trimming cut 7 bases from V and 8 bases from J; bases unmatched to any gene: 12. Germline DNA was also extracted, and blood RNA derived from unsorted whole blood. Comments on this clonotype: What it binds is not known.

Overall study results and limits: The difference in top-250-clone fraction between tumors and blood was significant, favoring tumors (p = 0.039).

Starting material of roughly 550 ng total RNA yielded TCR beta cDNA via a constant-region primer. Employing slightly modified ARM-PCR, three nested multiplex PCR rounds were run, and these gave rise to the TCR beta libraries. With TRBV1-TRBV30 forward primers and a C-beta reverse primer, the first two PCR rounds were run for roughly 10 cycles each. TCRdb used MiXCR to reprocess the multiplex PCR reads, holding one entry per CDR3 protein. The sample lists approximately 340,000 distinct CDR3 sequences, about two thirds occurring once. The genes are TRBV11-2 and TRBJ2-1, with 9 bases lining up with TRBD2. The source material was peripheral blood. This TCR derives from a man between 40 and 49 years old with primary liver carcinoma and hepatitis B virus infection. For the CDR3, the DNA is TGTGCCAGCAACTCTCTAGCGGGAAGTCTCCATGAGCAGTTCTTC. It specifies CASNSLAGSLHEQFF. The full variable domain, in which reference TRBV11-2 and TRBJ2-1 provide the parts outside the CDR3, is EAGVAQSPRYKIIEKRQSVAFWCNPISGHATLYWYQQILGQGPKLLIQFQNNGVVDDSQLPKDRFSAERLKGVDSTLKIQPAKLEDSAVYLCASNSLAGSLHEQFFGPGTRLTVL.